This record looks at one T cell receptor (beta chain) sequence and its context. This receptor's antigen is unknown. One base away there is no much larger clone; base qualities are not given. This record comes from a study of cytomegalovirus exposure and HLA in healthy donors (dated by TCRdb to 2016 to 2017). About the study as a whole: An earlier analysis of 550 to 700 of the donors reported 250 to 300 Gb of sequence data and roughly 110 million unique TCR beta sequences from 150 million to 200 million T cells. A later genetic analysis took genome-wide SNP genotypes for about 55% of the 666 donors and used that subset as a discovery cohort. Alongside the repertoire data, information on donor age, sex, ethnicity and CMV serostatus was compiled. Among the roughly 400 genotyped donors, approximately 81% belonged to the genetic ancestry cluster associated with self-reported Caucasian donors. HLA typing covered class I and class II loci at four-digit resolution. All discovery cohort repertoires had been generated on a single sequencing platform. Besides the first cohort of some 670 subjects, a separate validation cohort made up of some 110 different subjects was used. Among about 370 genotyped donors of the cohort, an average of around 220,000 unique TCR beta nucleotide sequences was sequenced per donor, of which roughly 17% were non-productive. Because of strong linkage in the cohort, five DR-DQ haplotypes were treated as single units for association and clustering. Rather than using new phenotypic data, the later analysis identified candidate immune exposures from TCR beta sequences and from how often those sequences occurred across donors. Typing coverage differed by locus: A, B, C, DRB1 and DQB1 were typed in roughly 629-630 donors, DQA1 in 522, DPA1 in approximately 610, and DPB1 in 400 to 480. The study profiled the T cell repertoires of hundreds of subjects by immunosequencing and related them to cytomegalovirus serostatus. High-throughput TCR immunosequencing, statistical association of individual TCRs with disease status, and machine learning were combined to predict cytomegalovirus infection status. A later analysis re-analyzed previously published TCR beta repertoires from 666 donors and added high-resolution HLA genotyping to study TCR occurrence patterns. To decide whether each TCR beta V gene segment behaved as functional or pseudogenic, an earlier analysis of over 500 of the donors relied on high-throughput TCR beta sequencing. The study was designed to test whether signatures of past pathogen exposure could be identified by cataloging public T cell receptors. An early release covering about 600 HLA-typed donors comprised approximately 290 gigabases of sequencing data and tens of millions of unique TCR sequences.

Overall results and qualifications from the work: A later analysis found that HLA-associated TCR beta chains were more clonally expanded and had lower generation probabilities than equally common non-associated chains. Across donors, most TCR sequences were observed very rarely, whereas some public TCRs were present in many individuals. When HLA alleles, especially DR and DQ, strongly co-occurred, TCR associations were difficult to assign to individual alleles. The earlier analysis of approximately 560 of the donors excluded some 15 rarely observed V segments, including chromosome 9 orphons, because counts were too low. According to a later analysis, TCR association rates differed among HLA loci, with DRB1 alleles showing the most associated TCRs and HLA-C alleles showing the fewest. The sequencing pipeline was judged likely to have produced a cluster of highly shared sequence variants as a technical artifact. Only TCR beta chains were sequenced in this cohort, and the absence of alpha or paired-chain data limited detectable features. Some IMGT-functional V segments, including TRBV6-2 and TRBV6-3, could not be distinguished by the 87-base-pair reads and were therefore excluded. For the cohort, immune exposure information was limited to CMV serostatus. A later genetic analysis associated a missense DCLRE1C variant with V-gene and J-gene trimming of TCR beta chains, and an independent cohort replicated the association. Compared with the approximately 710-donor mean, donors in an Asian-associated ancestry cluster had fewer N-insertions in productive TCRs, according to a later genetic analysis. A further reported finding was that TCR beta sequences accurately predicted the HLA-A and HLA-B alleles for most subjects in the first cohort. Correlated functional status among segregating V segments might reflect linkage disequilibrium, but an unknown experimental factor could not be ruled out. A total of roughly 160 TCR beta chains were listed by the study as associated with cytomegalovirus. In a later analysis, around 15,000 TCR beta sequences were associated with specific HLA alleles at a false discovery rate of 0.05. In vitro tests confirmed that a few of the cytomegalovirus-associated TCR beta chains recognize cytomegalovirus antigens. Cytomegalovirus status was reported to be diagnosed by the classifier with high specificity and sensitivity in both the original and validation cohorts. In a later analysis, most CMV-associated TCR beta chains were found to appear HLA-restricted, with HLA associations seemingly driven largely by CMV exposure. In an earlier analysis of around 600 of the donors, most TCR beta V segments appeared in productive rearrangements about 87% or about 30% of the time, broadly matching IMGT annotations. Because some donors lacked HLA typing at each locus, the association tests relied only on the typed subset. Sequencing depth was assumed to be roughly uniform across donors in the presence/absence analyses, though that assumption may not hold. Several of the top co-occurrence clusters appeared to be linked to parvovirus B19, influenza, CMV and Epstein-Barr virus, according to a later analysis. According to the authors, the approach could potentially be generalized to other disease states and immunological phenotypes.

The cohort was made up of about 610 healthy bone marrow donors. At the time of sampling, every cohort member was nominally healthy, though immune exposures that went unrecorded were likely present. The donor tested CMV seronegative and was one of the 352 seronegative cohort members. A peripheral blood sample was provided by each donor, and peripheral blood mononuclear cells were used for TCR beta sequencing. The Qiagen DNeasy Blood Extraction Kit was used to extract genomic DNA from the blood cell samples. Preparation of the library involved the immunoSEQ multiplex PCR assay. The multiplex PCR relied on a mix of 60 forward primers for TCR Vbeta segments and 13 reverse primers for TCR Jbeta segments. The CDR3 region of rearranged TCR beta genes was amplified from genomic DNA by a multiplex PCR assay. Amplified TCR beta libraries were sequenced as 87-base-pair reads on the Illumina HiSeq System. The authors processed their data as follows. In a later analysis, some 80 million unique TCR beta chains were counted across the 666 repertoires, and roughly 10 million of these chains were shared by at least two donors. Raw reads were error-corrected and collapsed into unique sequences by a nearest-neighbor algorithm in which closely related sequences were merged to remove PCR and sequencing errors. V, D and J gene segments were assigned by aligning CDR3 sequences to IMGT reference sequences. Each retained sequence needed at least a six-nucleotide match to both a V gene segment and a J gene segment. A rearrangement counted as productive if the CDR3 had no stop codons and remained in frame with V and J, and every other rearrangement counted as non-productive. CDR3 was defined by IMGT convention, running from the second conserved V-encoded cysteine to the conserved J-encoded phenylalanine. The earlier analysis of 587 of the donors excluded sequences that lacked an unambiguous match to a single V gene segment. An earlier analysis of some 500 of the donors classified V segments as functional when productive rearrangements were above 56.7% and as segregating when the standard deviation between donors was above 5%. A statistical classification framework was built for diagnosing cytomegalovirus status from the catalog of TCR beta chain sequences. A later analysis assigned V and J genes by comparing TCR nucleotide sequences with IMGT/GENE-DB human TR gene sequences. The TCRdist pipeline was used in a later analysis to assign CDR3 sequences and most-parsimonious VDJ recombination scenarios. In a later analysis, each TCR beta chain was defined by its CDR3 amino acid sequence together with its V-gene family, and reads lacking a unique V-gene family were excluded. A later analysis removed roughly 590 highly shared, low-generation-probability nucleotide sequences to deal with suspected cross-contamination and a sequencing artifact. For each public chain, a later analysis derived a clonal expansion index from normalized ranks of inferred template counts within each repertoire. In a later analysis, generation probabilities were computed with a VDJ recombination model fitted to out-of-frame rearrangements, and the resulting probabilities were checked against IGoR. In a later analysis, TCR-TCR, TCR-HLA and TCR-CMV co-occurrence was scored with hypergeometric tests, and a repertoire-size bias correction was applied to TCR pairs. A later analysis estimated false discovery rates by permuting HLA or CMV assignments 20 times. In a later analysis, co-occurring TCRs were grouped using DBSCAN, and TCRdist sequence similarity was added for clustering within HLA-allele-positive subsets. For co-occurrence clustering, repertoires with fewer than 30,000 or more than 120,000 public chains were excluded, along with four to six repertoires with anomalous nucleotide sharing. The source is immuneACCESS, and TCRdb retained only in-frame sequences with V and J called. Part of the clones is not carried over; for the studies checked, unresolved V genes explain less than half of this, and the remainder is unexplained. Clone size and the V and J calls come from that table; the DNA yielded D and trimming. The sample has roughly 90,000 clones on record, around 84% of them singletons. The ten largest clones capture under 2.5% of the sample.

V is cut back by 2 bases and J by 3 bases, with 3 bases in the junction unmatched. The CDR3 starts with the cysteine, ends with the phenylalanine, and has 14 residues. Just CDR3 DNA is preserved here, 42 bases in frame from base 1. CDR1 is given as ENHRY and CDR2 as SYGVKD, both from the germline V gene. The chain joins TRBV10-3 to TRBJ2-7, with 8 bases aligning to TRBD1. The sequence was obtained from a man between 18 and 29 years old in good health and CMV-seronegative. Sequenced input: PBMCs. The CDR3 protein is CAISEAGGFYEQYF. The nucleotide sequence reads as follows: TGTGCCATCAGTGAGGCAGGGGGCTTCTACGAGCAGTACTTC.